The 13 T cell receptor beta chains presented below share a single source sample, sequenced in a study of T cells in Graves' hyperthyroidism and ophthalmopathy. There were TCR beta CDR3 regions amplified from RNA transcripts. Initially, a first-round RT-PCR of the TCR CDR3 employed the HTBI primer set. MiXCR, applied by TCRdb to the multiplex PCR reads, yields one record per CDR3 protein. The sample lists hundreds of thousands of distinct CDR3 sequences; 25% were seen once. Sequencing was done on a sample of blood. The receptors come from a man in his forties with Graves' hyperthyroidism that later progressed to Graves' ophthalmopathy.

This clonotype was picked up many times. The genes are TRBV6-1 and TRBJ1-2; possible D gene TRBD1, 6 bases. V lost 11 bases and J 8 bases, leaving 18 bases between the germline ends. Germline V lookup: CDR1 MNHNS, CDR2 SASEGT. This CDR3 is built from 12 residues. CDR3 DNA: TGTGCCGCAACAGTACAGGGACGGGGCTACACCTTC. As protein: CAATVQGRGYTF.

This clonotype was seen ten or more times. This chain uses TRBV30 with TRBJ2-2; no reliable D call. Trimming removed 2 bases at V and 9 bases at J, with 10 bases between. Germline V lookup: CDR1 GTSNPN, CDR2 SVGIG (reference sequence). This CDR3 contains 12 residues. The CDR3 coding sequence is TGTGCCTGGAGTCCGGAGAGTCGGGAGCTGTTTTTT. Translation: CAWSPESRELFF. Using reference TRBV30 and TRBJ2-2 for the parts outside the CDR3, the full variable domain is SQTIHQWPATLVQPVGSPLSLECTVEGTSNPNLYWYRQAAGRGLQLLFYSVGIGQISSEVPQNLSASRPQDRQFILSSKKLLLSDSGFYLCAWSPESRELFFGEGSRLTVL.

The sample holds many counts of this clonotype. The genes are TRBV7-2 and TRBJ2-2; TRBD1 or TRBD2 may be the D gene (5 bases each). The CDR3 contains 17 residues. The germline gives CDR1 SGHTA, CDR2 FQGNSA. V shed 5 bases and J shed 0 bases, with 16 bases lying between them. CDR3 nucleotides: TGTGCCAGCAGCCCAGGGCTAAGGCGGGCGAACACCGGGGAGCTGTTTTTT. Protein product: CASSPGLRRANTGELFF.

This clonotype appeared many times. The chain carries TRBV2 and TRBJ1-2, with TRBD1 as a possible D gene (5 bases). Trimming took off 9 bases at V and 5 bases at J, with 10 bases between the two ends. Germline V CDR1 and CDR2: SNHLY, FYNNEI. This CDR3 comprises 11 residues. The CDR3 loop is CASRQLYGYTF. The CDR3 DNA sequence: TGTGCCAGTAGACAGCTATATGGCTACACCTTC.

V gene TRBV2 combines with J gene TRBJ1-5; a possible D gene is TRBD1 (5 bases). Deletions cut 8 bases from V and 6 bases from J, with 14 bases between. In germline, CDR1 is SNHLY, CDR2 FYNNEI. This CDR3 comprises 13 residues. For the CDR3, the DNA is TGTGCCAGCTCAACAGGTTATGGTCAGCCCCAGCATTTT. It encodes CASSTGYGQPQHF.

In its sample, this clonotype was seen many times. The chain uses TRBV6-5 and TRBJ2-7; 7 nucleotides line up with TRBD1. The CDR3 extends over 13 amino acids. The J segment lost 3 bases and the V segment lost 8 bases, leaving 7 bases of the junction unmatched. Germline CDR1 and CDR2: MNHEY and SVGAGI. CDR3 amino acids: CASVRTGVYEQYF. The CDR3 bases are TGTGCCAGCGTTAGGACAGGCGTCTACGAGCAGTACTTC.

V usage is TRBV20-1 and J usage is TRBJ2-7, with TRBD2 identical over 13 bases. The length of the CDR3 is 15 residues. After removal of 1 base from V and 3 bases from J, the junction contained 3 bases not matched to a gene. Germline V gives CDR1 DFQATT, CDR2 SNEGSKA (reference sequence). The CDR3, as DNA: TGCAGTGCTAGAGGCCGGACTAGCGGGAGCTACGAGCAGTACTTC. Translated, it gives CSARGRTSGSYEQYF.

This clonotype has at least ten counts. This chain uses TRBV2 with TRBJ1-5; TRBD1 agrees at 7 bases. After removal of 6 bases from V and 0 bases from J, the junction contained 2 bases not matched to a gene. The CDR3 contains 14 residues. Germline CDR1 is SNHLY and CDR2 is FYNNEI. The CDR3 DNA reads TGTGCCAGCAGAAGGGGGCCTAGCAATCAGCCCCAGCATTTT. Amino acids: CASRRGPSNQPQHF.

This clonotype has only a few counts. The V and J genes are TRBV6-5 and TRBJ2-6; 8 nucleotides align to TRBD1. The CDR3 consists of 16 residues. CDR1 is MNHEY, CDR2 SVGAGI, per germline. With V trimmed by 1 base and J by 2 bases, 1 base remained unmatched. In DNA form, the CDR3 reads TGTGCCAGCAGTTACTGGACAGGGACTGGGGCCAACGTCCTGACTTTC. It yields the protein CASSYWTGTGANVLTF.

This clonotype came up many times. The chain uses TRBV7-9 and TRBJ1-1; TRBD1 matches at 8 bases. The V segment lost 5 bases and the J segment 6 bases; nucleotides outside the gene matches: 11. The length of the CDR3 is 15 residues. Germline values: CDR1 SEHNR, CDR2 FQNEAQ (reference sequence). The CDR3 sequence is CASSVPGQGGAEAFF. CDR3 DNA sequence: TGTGCCAGCAGCGTACCAGGACAGGGCGGTGCTGAAGCTTTCTTT.

This clonotype was seen ten or more times. This rearrangement joins TRBV9 to TRBJ2-7; D gene uncertain. This CDR3 has 15 amino acids. Germline values: CDR1 SGDLS, CDR2 YYNGEE. V gave up 0 bases and J gave up 0 bases, with 10 bases separating them. The CDR3 sequence is CASSVDPQSSYEQYF. The CDR3 DNA is TGTGCCAGCAGCGTAGATCCGCAGAGCTCCTACGAGCAGTACTTC. Supplemented by reference TRBV9 and TRBJ2-7, the full variable domain reads DSGVTQTPKHLITATGQRVTLRCSPRSGDLSVYWYQQSLDQGLQFLIQYYNGEERAKGNILERFSAQQFPDLHSELNLSSLELGDSALYFCASSVDPQSSYEQYFGPGTRLTVT.

The V call is TRBV29-1, the J call TRBJ1-2; 7 nucleotides align to TRBD1. The germline CDR1 and CDR2 sequences are SQVTM and ANQGSEA. With V trimmed by 5 bases and J by 0 bases, 3 bases remained unmatched. This CDR3 is built from 13 residues. The CDR3, as DNA: TGCAGCGTTCGGACAGGAACTAACTATGGCTACACCTTC. This encodes CSVRTGTNYGYTF.

This clonotype was seen repeatedly, ten times or more. The rearrangement uses TRBV4-2 and TRBJ2-4; a weak D match, TRBD2 (6 bases). The CDR3 loop spans 17 amino acids. Trimming removed 4 bases from V and 3 bases from J, with 19 bases in between. Germline CDR1 reads LGHNA; CDR2 reads YNFKEQ. CDR3 DNA sequence: TGTGCCAGCAGCCTAGAGGGAGGAGCGCAAGGCAAAAACATTCAGTACTTC. Encoded protein: CASSLEGGAQGKNIQYF.